Below are 25 T cell receptor beta chains sequenced from a single sample in a study of blood T cell repertoires in COVID-19. Assay: immunoSEQ multiplex PCR; the TCRdb copy retains only in-frame clones and omits some. The sample contains roughly 230,000 clones, roughly 86% of which appear only once. Sequenced sample: peripheral blood. All receptors derive from a human donor in a cohort sampled during active COVID-19.

The CDR3: CASSQVPGEAGYTF. The CDR3 nucleotides are TGTGCCAGCAGCCAAGTGCCAGGGGAAGCGGGCTACACCTTC. This chain connects TRBV3-1 (or the pseudogene TRBV3-2) to TRBJ1-2; the D gene is possibly TRBD1 (6 bases). Germline CDR1 LGHDT, CDR2 YNNKEL (reference sequence). V was trimmed by 1 base and J by 8 bases, leaving 14 bases between them. The CDR3 runs to 14 residues.

V gene TRBV19 combines with J gene TRBJ1-2, with TRBD1 as a possible D gene (6 bases). V was shortened by 9 bases and J by 3 bases, with 14 bases between the two germline ends. The CDR3 is 13 amino acids. CDR1 LNHDA and CDR2 SQIVND come from the germline V gene (reference sequence). The CDR3 sequence: CASNTGIDYGYTF. Here the CDR3 DNA reads TGTGCCAGCAACACAGGGATTGACTATGGCTACACCTTC.

The chain links TRBV30 to TRBJ1-1; the D gene is possibly TRBD1 (6 bases). The CDR3 runs 12 residues. CDR1 and CDR2 from the germline V gene are GTSNPN and SVGIG (reference sequence). The ends were cut back, 0 bases at V and 6 bases at J, with 8 bases in the middle. CDR3 region: CAWSVGGAEAFF. CDR3 DNA: TGTGCCTGGAGTGTAGGGGGGGCTGAAGCTTTCTTT.

This clone was detected once. The chain uses TRBV6-5 and TRBJ2-7; TRBD2 might be the D (5 bases). V was shortened by 7 bases and J by 6 bases, with 22 bases between the two germline ends. This CDR3 contains 15 residues. Germline V gene lookup returns CDR1 MNHEY and CDR2 SVGAGI. This CDR3 is CASTHMTQSGGEQYF. CDR3 DNA: TGTGCCAGCACCCACATGACCCAGTCCGGAGGCGAGCAGTACTTC.

The chain joins TRBV5-1 to TRBJ1-5, with 9 bases aligning to TRBD1. The CDR3 loop spans 15 amino acids. In germline, CDR1 is SGHRS, CDR2 YFSETQ. Unmatched junction bases numbered 1, after V lost 0 bases and J lost 3 bases. CDR3 sequence: CASSLGDRDNQPQHF. Here the CDR3 DNA reads TGCGCCAGCAGCTTGGGGGACAGGGACAATCAGCCCCAGCATTTT.

This clone has only a few counts. The rearrangement uses TRBV7-9 and TRBJ1-3, with D possibly matching TRBD1 (5 bases). CDR1 and CDR2 from the germline V gene are SEHNR and FQNEAQ (reference sequence). The CDR3 length is 16 residues. The V end was cut by 5 bases, the J end by 2 bases, with 16 bases between. The CDR3 region is CASSSGSGGTGNTIYF. In DNA, the CDR3 is TGTGCCAGCAGCAGCGGTTCCGGGGGAACTGGAAACACCATATATTTT.

This clone came up a few times. The chain has TRBV18 and TRBJ1-1; no reliable D call. There are 15 residues in the CDR3. The V end was cut by 3 bases, the J end by 5 bases, with 16 bases between. CDR1 and CDR2 from the germline V gene are KGHSH and LQKENI. CDR3 loop: CASSPGPKGGTEAFF. DNA of the CDR3: TGTGCCAGCTCACCTGGGCCCAAAGGAGGGACTGAAGCTTTCTTT. Variable domain in full (rest from reference TRBV18 and TRBJ1-1): NAGVMQNPRHLVRRRGQEARLRCSPMKGHSHVYWYRQLPEEGLKFMVYLQKENIIDESGMPKERFSAEFPKEGPSILRIQQVVRGDSAAYFCASSPGPKGGTEAFFGQGTRLTVV.

This clone appeared once. This CDR3 reads CASGLVSTVDEKLFF. As DNA, the CDR3 is TGTGCTAGTGGTTTGGTCTCGACAGTTGACGAAAAACTGTTTTTT. The chain recombines TRBV12-5 with TRBJ1-4; D might be TRBD1 (5 bases). CDR3 length equals 15 residues. Germline CDR1 LGHNT, CDR2 FRNRAP. Trimming took off 0 bases at V and 8 bases at J, with 13 bases between the two ends. The entire variable domain, with the rest obtained from reference TRBV12-5 and TRBJ1-4, is as follows: DARVTQTPRHKVTEMGQEVTMRCQPILGHNTVFWYRQTMMQGLELLAYFRNRAPLDDSGMPKDRFSAEMPDATLATLKIQPSEPRDSAVYFCASGLVSTVDEKLFFGSGTQLSVL.

The rearrangement uses TRBV6-5 and TRBJ1-1, with D unclear. Germline V gene lookup returns CDR1 MNHEY and CDR2 SVGAGI. CDR3 length: 13 residues. With 7 bases removed from V and 1 base from J, the gap between germline ends came to 10 bases. The CDR3 nucleotides read TGTGCCAGCAACCGGGTGAAGAACACTGAAGCTTTCTTT. It codes for CASNRVKNTEAFF.

The V gene is TRBV28, the J gene TRBJ2-6; the match to TRBD2 covers 10 bases. CDR1 is MDHEN, CDR2 SYDVKM, per germline. The CDR3 extends over 22 amino acids. J was trimmed by 4 bases and V by 5 bases; bases with no gene match: 23. The CDR3 DNA reads TGTGCCAGCAGTCCTGCCAGGGGGAAGCGGGAGGGCGTTTCTTGGGGGGCCAACGTCCTGACTTTC. Its protein is CASSPARGKREGVSWGANVLTF.

The chain combines TRBV9 with TRBJ1-1; 10 positions match TRBD1. CDR1 and CDR2 from the germline V gene are SGDLS and YYNGEE. After removal of 5 bases from V and 7 bases from J, the junction contained 20 bases not matched to a gene. The CDR3 is 18 residues long. As DNA, the CDR3 is TGTGCCAGCAGGGGCTTCGGGGGACAGGGGAAAGACACTGGTGAAGCTTTCTTT. Its translation: CASRGFGGQGKDTGEAFF.

The chain carries TRBV14 and TRBJ2-7, with D unclear. This CDR3 is built from 12 residues. Between the trimmed V and J ends, which lost 3 bases and 7 bases, there was a span of 10 bases. Germline CDR1 reads SGHDN; CDR2 reads FVKESK. The CDR3 region is CASSHLIAEQYF. For the CDR3, the DNA is TGTGCCAGCAGCCACCTAATCGCGGAGCAGTACTTC. Full variable domain (remainder filled in from reference TRBV14 and TRBJ2-7): EAGVTQFPSHSVIEKGQTVTLRCDPISGHDNLYWYRRVMGKEIKFLLHFVKESKQDESGMPNNRFLAERTGGTYSTLKVQPAELEDSGVYFCASSHLIAEQYFGPGTRLTVT.

V gene TRBV5-8 combines with J gene TRBJ1-1; 7 nucleotides align to TRBD1. The CDR3 extends over 13 amino acids. Germline V gene lookup returns CDR1 SGHTS and CDR2 YDEGEE. Trimming cost V 3 bases and J 7 bases; bases outside gene matches: 6. The CDR3 DNA sequence: TGTGCCAGCAGCTACCGAGGACAGGTTGAAGCTTTCTTT. Protein product: CASSYRGQVEAFF.

The CDR3 DNA is TGTGCCAGCAGCTTCTCCAGCGGAGAGACCCAGTACTTC. It codes for CASSFSSGETQYF. This chain joins TRBV7-3 and TRBJ2-5, with a possible D match to TRBD2 (5 bases). The germline V gene has CDR1 SGHTA and CDR2 FQGTGA. CDR3 length: 13 residues. V was trimmed by 3 bases and J by 4 bases, leaving 9 bases between them.

This sequence joins TRBV10-3 and TRBJ1-2, with 7 bases that match TRBD1. The CDR3 runs 13 residues. Looked up from germline, CDR1 is ENHRY and CDR2 is SYGVKD. Trimming removed 3 bases from V and 3 bases from J; junction bases left unmatched: 1. The CDR3 nucleotides are TGTGCCATCAGTGAAGGGGGCTACTATGGCTACACCTTC. Translated, it gives CAISEGGYYGYTF.

The V and J genes are TRBV27 and TRBJ2-5, with 8 bases aligning to TRBD1. Germline CDR1 MNHEY, CDR2 SMNVEV (reference sequence). V shed 5 bases and J 1 base; nucleotides not matched to a gene: 6. CDR3 length: 15 amino acids. CDR3 protein: CASSPTGAIQETQYF. The CDR3 region has the DNA TGTGCCAGCAGTCCGACAGGGGCCATCCAAGAGACCCAGTACTTC.

This clone was found a few times. This rearrangement joins TRBV6-1 to TRBJ1-2, with TRBD1 matching 8 bases. The CDR3 is 14 residues long. Germline-derived CDR1 and CDR2 are MNHNS and SASEGT. V was clipped by 0 bases and J by 10 bases; unmatched bases: 7. CDR3 DNA: TGTGCCAGCAGTGAAGCCGGGACAGGTCCGCTCTACACCTTC. The encoded protein is CASSEAGTGPLYTF.

The chain is built from TRBV10-2 and TRBJ2-7; D is possibly TRBD1 (6 bases). The length of the CDR3 is 16 residues. Trimming stripped 3 bases from V and 2 bases from J, with 17 bases between. From germline, CDR1 is WSHSY and CDR2 SAAADI. The CDR3 sequence: CASSDRTERYPYEQYF. CDR3 bases: TGCGCCAGCAGTGATAGGACAGAAAGATATCCCTACGAGCAGTACTTC.

In nucleotides, the CDR3 is TGCGCCAGCAGCCAAGAACACAGGGCTGGAAACACCATATATTTT. It encodes CASSQEHRAGNTIYF. The V and J genes are TRBV4-3 and TRBJ1-3; D may be TRBD1 (6 bases). CDR1 and CDR2 from the germline V gene are LGHNA and YSLEER. V dropped 0 bases and J dropped 2 bases, with 8 bases sitting between them. This CDR3 region has 15 residues.

This chain joins TRBV20-1 and TRBJ1-1; no firm D call. Per germline, CDR1 DFQATT and CDR2 SNEGSKA (reference sequence). The CDR3 spans 11 residues. V was shortened by 3 bases and J by 7 bases, with 9 bases between the two germline ends. As DNA, the CDR3 is TGCAGTGCTAGTTTCGGGTTTGAAGCTTTCTTT. Translation: CSASFGFEAFF.

The V and J genes are TRBV18 and TRBJ1-1; 8 bases line up with TRBD1. Germline trimming cut 3 bases from V and 3 bases from J; bases unmatched to any gene: 12. Germline CDR1 reads KGHSH; CDR2 reads LQKENI. The CDR3 has 17 residues. DNA of the CDR3: TGTGCCAGCTCACCCGATGCAGGGGGCGTAATGTACACTGAAGCTTTCTTT. Translation gives CASSPDAGGVMYTEAFF. The whole variable domain, remainder taken from reference TRBV18 and TRBJ1-1, is NAGVMQNPRHLVRRRGQEARLRCSPMKGHSHVYWYRQLPEEGLKFMVYLQKENIIDESGMPKERFSAEFPKEGPSILRIQQVVRGDSAAYFCASSPDAGGVMYTEAFFGQGTRLTVV.

The V call is TRBV18, the J call TRBJ1-3; no clear D. The germline V and J ends were trimmed by 3 bases and 0 bases, with 6 bases remaining between them. From germline, CDR1 is KGHSH and CDR2 LQKENI. The CDR3 runs 14 residues. Here the CDR3 reads CASSPLDSGNTIYF. CDR3 DNA sequence: TGTGCCAGCTCACCCCTAGACTCTGGAAACACCATATATTTT. The variable domain in full, completed from reference TRBV18 and TRBJ1-3, reads NAGVMQNPRHLVRRRGQEARLRCSPMKGHSHVYWYRQLPEEGLKFMVYLQKENIIDESGMPKERFSAEFPKEGPSILRIQQVVRGDSAAYFCASSPLDSGNTIYFGEGSWLTVV.

The chain links TRBV7-2 to TRBJ2-5; 9 bases map to TRBD2. V gave up 1 base and J gave up 4 bases; unmatched junction bases: 4. This CDR3 region has 15 residues. Looked up from germline, CDR1 is SGHTA and CDR2 is FQGNSA. The chain's CDR3 is CASSLDPSGIETQYF. DNA for the CDR3: TGTGCCAGCAGCTTAGATCCTAGCGGGATAGAGACCCAGTACTTC.

Written as DNA, the CDR3 is TGTGCCAGCAGCTTAGGAGTGGCCGGGGGGTATCAGCCCCAGCATTTT. This translates into CASSLGVAGGYQPQHF. This rearrangement joins TRBV7-2 to TRBJ1-5, with D possibly matching TRBD1 (5 bases). V shed 1 base and J shed 5 bases, with 15 bases lying between them. The CDR3 loop spans 16 amino acids. Germline CDR1 reads SGHTA; CDR2 reads FQGNSA.

This clone has just one count. This rearrangement joins TRBV2 to TRBJ2-7, with D uncertain. The CDR3 has 12 amino acids. Germline-derived CDR1 and CDR2 are SNHLY and FYNNEI. V lost 4 bases and J 4 bases, leaving 8 bases between the germline ends. Written as DNA, the CDR3 is TGTGCCAGCAGTGGCGGATCGTACGAGCAGTACTTC. Protein sequence: CASSGGSYEQYF.